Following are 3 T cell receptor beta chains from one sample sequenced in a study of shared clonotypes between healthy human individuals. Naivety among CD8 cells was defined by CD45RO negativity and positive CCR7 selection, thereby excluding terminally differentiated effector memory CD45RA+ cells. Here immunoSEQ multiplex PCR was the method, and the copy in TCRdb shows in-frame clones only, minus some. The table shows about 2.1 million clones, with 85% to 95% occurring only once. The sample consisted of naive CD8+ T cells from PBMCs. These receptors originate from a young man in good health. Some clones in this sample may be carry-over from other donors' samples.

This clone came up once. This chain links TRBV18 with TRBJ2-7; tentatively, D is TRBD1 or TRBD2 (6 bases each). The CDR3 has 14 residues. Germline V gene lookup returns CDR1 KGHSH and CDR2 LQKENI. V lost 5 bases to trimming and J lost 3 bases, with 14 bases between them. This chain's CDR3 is CASSTAEGVYEQYF. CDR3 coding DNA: TGTGCCAGCTCAACGGCGGAGGGGGTCTACGAGCAGTACTTC.

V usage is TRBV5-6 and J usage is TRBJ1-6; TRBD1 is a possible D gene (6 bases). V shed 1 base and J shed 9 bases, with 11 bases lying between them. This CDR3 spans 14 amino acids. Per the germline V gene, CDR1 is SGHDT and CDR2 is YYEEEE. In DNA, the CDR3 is TGTGCCAGCAGCTTGACAGGGATGGGTTCACCCCTCCACTTT. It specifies CASSLTGMGSPLHF.

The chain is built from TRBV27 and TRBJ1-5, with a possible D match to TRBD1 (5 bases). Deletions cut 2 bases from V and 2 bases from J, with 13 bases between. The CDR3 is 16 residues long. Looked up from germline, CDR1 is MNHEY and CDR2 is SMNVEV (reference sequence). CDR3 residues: CASSLGGAHGNQPQHF. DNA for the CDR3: TGTGCCAGCAGTTTAGGTGGGGCGCATGGCAATCAGCCCCAGCATTTT.